The T cell receptor (beta chain) described here comes from a study of shared clonotypes between healthy human individuals. The germline CDR1 and CDR2 sequences are SGHVS and FQNEAQ. The CDR3 is made up of 12 amino acids. As originally analysed: There were no quality scores in the junction-only immunoSEQ sequences, so filtering differed. Sequencing was performed with immunoSEQ multiplex PCR; in TCRdb, only in-frame clones are kept and a portion is missing. The V and J calls and the clone size are those of that table, but D and trimming were determined from the DNA. The profile covers fewer than 150,000 clones, with approximately 70% appearing a single time and 20% to 25% taken by the ten largest. Overall study results and limits: The authors sampled blood alone, and tissue repertoires likely differ. What naive subsets generally showed was a larger estimated richness than memory subsets showed. Shared across a few donors were around 4.7% of the naive CD4 clonotypes.

A note on this clone: The antigen is unknown. At one end the junction does not follow the germline gene, possibly because of a read error.

This clonotype originated in a woman in her 30s in good health. Specimen: memory CD8+ T cells sorted from blood. Subset noted: CD45RO+ cells pooled with CCR7-negative TemRA cells. The V call is TRBV7-8, the J call TRBJ1-1; D gene uncertain. The CDR3 spells CASSQTRTEAFF. The CDR3 DNA sequence: TGCGCCAGCAGCCAGACGAGGACTGAAGCTTTCTTT.